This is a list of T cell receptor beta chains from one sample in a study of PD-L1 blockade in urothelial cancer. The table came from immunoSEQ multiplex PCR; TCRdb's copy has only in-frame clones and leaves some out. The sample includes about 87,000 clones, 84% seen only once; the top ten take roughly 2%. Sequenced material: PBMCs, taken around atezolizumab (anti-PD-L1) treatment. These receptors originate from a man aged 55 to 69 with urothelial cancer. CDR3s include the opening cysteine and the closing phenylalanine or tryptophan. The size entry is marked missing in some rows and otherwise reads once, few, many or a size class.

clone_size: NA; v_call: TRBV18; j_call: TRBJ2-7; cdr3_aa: CASSPGGQGGYEQYF
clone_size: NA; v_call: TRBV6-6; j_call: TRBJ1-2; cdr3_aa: CANAPSDRSYGYTF
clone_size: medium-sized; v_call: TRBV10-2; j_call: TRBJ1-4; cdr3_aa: CASWDRAVATNEKLFF
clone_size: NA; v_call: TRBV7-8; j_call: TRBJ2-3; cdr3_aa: CASSFLAGSLTDTQYF
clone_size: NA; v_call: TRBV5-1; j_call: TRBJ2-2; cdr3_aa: CASSVTGELFF
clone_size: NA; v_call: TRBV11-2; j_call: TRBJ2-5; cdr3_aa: CASSRTGGLETQYF
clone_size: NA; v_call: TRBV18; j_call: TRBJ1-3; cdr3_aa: CASSPYGTGAGNTIYF
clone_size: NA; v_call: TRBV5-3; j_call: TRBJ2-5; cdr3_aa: CARSGGLTYQETQYF
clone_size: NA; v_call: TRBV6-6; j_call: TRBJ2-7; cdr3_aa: CASSYPQGGVYEQYF
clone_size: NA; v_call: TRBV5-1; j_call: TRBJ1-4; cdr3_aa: CASSPGGTNEKLFF
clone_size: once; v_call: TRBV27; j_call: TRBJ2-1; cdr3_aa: CASRPFGAQSQDQFF
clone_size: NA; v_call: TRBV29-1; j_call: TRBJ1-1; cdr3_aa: CSASSEQYTQAFF
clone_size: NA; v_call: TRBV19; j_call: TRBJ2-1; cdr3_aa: CASSSTSGRAFDNEQFF
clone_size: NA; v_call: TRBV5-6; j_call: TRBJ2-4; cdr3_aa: CASSLPGLMAKNIQYF
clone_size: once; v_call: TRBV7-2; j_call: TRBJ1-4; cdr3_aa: CASSLVLGAGEKLFF
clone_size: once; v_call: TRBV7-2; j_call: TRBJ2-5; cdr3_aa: CASSVSHPGFQETQYF
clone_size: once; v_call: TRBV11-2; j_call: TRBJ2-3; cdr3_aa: CASKQGGLAGITDTQYF
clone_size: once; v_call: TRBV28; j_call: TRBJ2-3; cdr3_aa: CASSRTPGGTDTQYF
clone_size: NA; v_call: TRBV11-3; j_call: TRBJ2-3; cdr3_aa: CASSFSRGTDTQYF
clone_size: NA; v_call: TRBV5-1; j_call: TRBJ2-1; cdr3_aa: CASSYYVTGGEQLF
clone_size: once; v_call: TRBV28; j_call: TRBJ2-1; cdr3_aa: CASQGLLWGNEQFF
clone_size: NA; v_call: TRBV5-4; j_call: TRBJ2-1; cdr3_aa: CASRLGQGSSYNEQFF
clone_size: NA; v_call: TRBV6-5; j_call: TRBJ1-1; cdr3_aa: CASSLTGTGNTEAFF
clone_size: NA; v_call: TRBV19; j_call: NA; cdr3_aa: CASSSGIGPYEQYF
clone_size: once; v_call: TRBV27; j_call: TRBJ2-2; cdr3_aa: CASSGQGGTGELFF
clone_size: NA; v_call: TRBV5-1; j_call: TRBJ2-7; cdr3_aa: CASSSRPGQGDDEQYF
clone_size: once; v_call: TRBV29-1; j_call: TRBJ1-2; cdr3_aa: CSVSTGNYGYTF
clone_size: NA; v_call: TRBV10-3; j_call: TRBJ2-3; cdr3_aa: CAIRSSQAPDTQYF
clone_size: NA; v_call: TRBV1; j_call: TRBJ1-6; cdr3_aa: CTSSQMTGPYNSPLHF
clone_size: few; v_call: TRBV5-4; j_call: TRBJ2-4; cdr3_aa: CASSLATRAKNIQYF
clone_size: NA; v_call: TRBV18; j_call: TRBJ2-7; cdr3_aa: CASSPPSLPHEQYF
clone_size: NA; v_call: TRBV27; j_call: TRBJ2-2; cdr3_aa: CASSSRLANTGELFF
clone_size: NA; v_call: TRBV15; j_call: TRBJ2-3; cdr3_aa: CATSKGGRSTDTQYF
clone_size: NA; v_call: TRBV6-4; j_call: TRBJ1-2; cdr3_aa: CASSRDGEGGYGYTF
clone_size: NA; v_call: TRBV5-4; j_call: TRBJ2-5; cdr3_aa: CASTIWDREETQYF
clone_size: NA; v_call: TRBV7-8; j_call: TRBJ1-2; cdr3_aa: CASSPRTGYNYGYTF
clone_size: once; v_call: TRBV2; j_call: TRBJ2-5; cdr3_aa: CAGSIYGGGGETQYF
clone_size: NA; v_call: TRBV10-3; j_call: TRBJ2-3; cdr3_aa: CAISSSGGTDTQYF
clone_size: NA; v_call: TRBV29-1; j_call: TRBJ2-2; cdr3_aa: CSVEGGSRTGELFF
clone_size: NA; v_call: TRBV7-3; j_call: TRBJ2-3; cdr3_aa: CASSLTSGGGTDTQYF
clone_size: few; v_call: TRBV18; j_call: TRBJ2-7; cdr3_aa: CASSPLLRDEQYF
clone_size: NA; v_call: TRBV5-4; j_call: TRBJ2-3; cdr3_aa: CASSGGESTDTQYF
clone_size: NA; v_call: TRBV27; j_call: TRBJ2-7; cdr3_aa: CASSFMQGSPYEQYF
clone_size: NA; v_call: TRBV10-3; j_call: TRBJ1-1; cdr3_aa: CAINSGGTEAFF
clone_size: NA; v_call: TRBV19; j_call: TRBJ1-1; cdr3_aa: CASSADRATEAFF
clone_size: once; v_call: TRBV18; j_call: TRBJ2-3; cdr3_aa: CASSPSSGGKDTQYF
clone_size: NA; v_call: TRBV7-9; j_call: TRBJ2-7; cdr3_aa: CASSPAGGQGVTYEQYF
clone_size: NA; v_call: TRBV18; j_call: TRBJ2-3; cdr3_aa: CASSNTGSQDTQYF
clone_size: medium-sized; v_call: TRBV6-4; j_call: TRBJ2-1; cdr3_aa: CASSDSGGTGGNEQFF
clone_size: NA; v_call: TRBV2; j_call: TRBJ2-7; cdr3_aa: CASSVTGSYEQYF
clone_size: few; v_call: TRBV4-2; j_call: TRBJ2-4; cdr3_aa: CASSQVGGDIQYF
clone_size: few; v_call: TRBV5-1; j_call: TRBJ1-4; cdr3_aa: CASSGTGTGGGKLFF
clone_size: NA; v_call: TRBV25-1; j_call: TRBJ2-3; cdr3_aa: CASSEAGTDTQYF
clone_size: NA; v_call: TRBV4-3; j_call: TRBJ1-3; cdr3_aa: CASSQDWSASSGNTIYF
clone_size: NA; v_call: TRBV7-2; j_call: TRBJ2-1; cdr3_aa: CASSLGGRAVNEQFF
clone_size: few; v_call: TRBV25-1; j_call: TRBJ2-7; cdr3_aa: CASRLGGLIEQYF